This passage covers 28 T cell receptor beta chains from one sample sequenced in a study of long-term antiretroviral therapy in people with HIV. Assay version v3.0 of immunoSEQ was used, and it was run at survey level. Using immunoSEQ multiplex PCR, the repertoire was profiled, and TCRdb retains in-frame clones only, with some absent. The sample has some 29,000 clones; more than 80% are singletons. The specimen comprised unsorted PBMCs, sampled 3.2 years before starting antiretroviral therapy. The receptor source for this set is a man aged 50-59 years with HIV.

The V gene is TRBV19, the J gene TRBJ1-5; 8 bases are shared with TRBD1. The CDR3 loop spans 16 amino acids. Trimming cost V 4 bases and J 5 bases; bases outside gene matches: 10. Germline V gives CDR1 LNHDA, CDR2 SQIVND (reference sequence). Here the CDR3 reads CASSTLGQGDHQPQHF. The DNA for the CDR3 is TGTGCCAGTAGTACCCTAGGACAGGGTGATCATCAGCCCCAGCATTTT.

The chain uses TRBV15 and TRBJ2-3; maybe TRBD1 (5 bases). This CDR3 contains 12 residues. V dropped 0 bases and J dropped 8 bases, with 6 bases sitting between them. Germline values: CDR1 LNHNV, CDR2 YYDKDF (reference sequence). This chain's CDR3 is CATSRDQGTQYF. In DNA, the CDR3 is TGTGCCACCAGCAGAGATCAGGGTACGCAGTATTTT. Full variable domain (outside the CDR3, taken from reference TRBV15 and TRBJ2-3): DAMVIQNPRYQVTQFGKPVTLSCSQTLNHNVMYWYQQKSSQAPKLLFHYYDKDFNNEADTPDNFQSRRPNTSFCFLDIRSPGLGDTAMYLCATSRDQGTQYFGPGTRLTVL.

The rearrangement links TRBV7-3 to TRBJ1-1; D gene unclear. CDR3 length equals 13 residues. The germline CDR1 and CDR2 sequences are SGHTA and FQGTGA. Trimming shortened V by 4 bases and J by 1 base, and 7 bases separated the two germline ends. For the CDR3, the DNA is TGTGCCAGCAGCTCAGGATCGAACACTGAAGCTTTCTTT. This gives the protein CASSSGSNTEAFF.

The rearrangement joins TRBV27 to TRBJ2-7, with D possibly matching TRBD2 (6 bases). V was clipped by 2 bases and J by 2 bases, with 22 bases between them. Germline CDR1 and CDR2: MNHEY and SMNVEV (reference sequence). This CDR3 spans 18 amino acids. CDR3 DNA sequence: TGTGCCAGCAGTTTAAGGGCAAATCTACTAGCAGGGACCTACGAGCAGTACTTC. Translating it yields CASSLRANLLAGTYEQYF.

The V and J genes are TRBV5-1 and TRBJ2-1, with TRBD1 matching 9 bases. V shed 3 bases, J shed 0 bases, and the junction held 4 bases outside the gene matches. CDR1 SGHRS and CDR2 YFSETQ come from the germline V gene. CDR3 length equals 16 residues. CDR3 nucleotide sequence: TGCGCCAGCAGCTGGGCGGGACAGGGCTCCTACAATGAGCAGTTCTTC. Translating it yields CASSWAGQGSYNEQFF.

The V and J genes are TRBV7-2 and TRBJ1-5, with D unresolved. V gave up 2 bases and J gave up 6 bases, with 5 bases separating them. Germline assignment: CDR1 SGHTA and CDR2 FQGNSA. CDR3 size: 12 residues. The CDR3 bases are TGTGCCAGCAGCTTAACGGGTCAGCCCCAGCATTTT. This translates into CASSLTGQPQHF.

This clone has just a few counts. The chain has TRBV10-3 and TRBJ2-7, with 8 nucleotides matching TRBD2. Germline-derived CDR1 and CDR2 are ENHRY and SYGVKD. This CDR3 contains 14 residues. V was pared by 7 bases and J by 5 bases, with 10 bases of the junction left unmatched. In DNA, the CDR3 is TGTGCCATCACCAAAACCGGGGGGGCCCACGAGCAGTACTTC. This gives the protein CAITKTGGAHEQYF.

V usage is TRBV6-1 and J usage is TRBJ2-7; D is uncertain. CDR3 length equals 11 residues. Germline CDR1 reads MNHNS; CDR2 reads SASEGT. V was trimmed by 4 bases and J by 3 bases, leaving 4 bases between them. Here the CDR3 reads CASSVLYEQYF. For the CDR3, the DNA is TGTGCCAGCAGTGTCCTCTACGAGCAGTACTTC.

The chain uses TRBV2 and TRBJ2-2; 9 nucleotides align to TRBD1. The V and J ends lost 6 bases and 4 bases, in that order; junction bases with no gene match: 6. The CDR3 consists of 15 residues. Germline CDR1 and CDR2: SNHLY and FYNNEI. CDR3 DNA sequence: TGTGCCAGCAGCCGGGACAGGGAAATCACCGGGGAGCTGTTTTTT. Translated, it gives CASSRDREITGELFF.

The chain recombines TRBV27 with TRBJ2-7; D possibly corresponds to TRBD1 (6 bases). This CDR3 is 13 amino acids long. The V and J ends lost 6 bases and 3 bases respectively, with 12 bases between them. From germline, CDR1 is MNHEY and CDR2 SMNVEV (reference sequence). The CDR3 nucleotides read TGTGCCAGCAGGAAGATACAGGGCTACGAGCAGTACTTC. Translating it yields CASRKIQGYEQYF.

The CDR3 bases are TGCGCCAGCAGTGAGTCAGGGACGGGACAGCCCCAGCATTTT. As protein: CASSESGTGQPQHF. V usage is TRBV10-2 and J usage is TRBJ1-5; maybe TRBD1 (5 bases). This CDR3 has 14 residues. Germline CDR1 WSHSY, CDR2 SAAADI. The V gene lost 0 bases and the J gene lost 7 bases, with 10 bases spanning the gap.

The gene calls are TRBV28 and TRBJ1-4; the match to TRBD1 covers 8 bases. The CDR3 is 16 residues long. In germline, CDR1 is MDHEN, CDR2 SYDVKM. With V trimmed by 5 bases and J by 7 bases, 12 bases remained unmatched. Here the CDR3 reads CASSPPGGAVREKLFF. The CDR3 bases are TGTGCCAGCAGTCCCCCAGGGGGCGCGGTCCGTGAAAAACTGTTTTTT.

The rearrangement uses TRBV4-1 and TRBJ2-7, with D perhaps matching TRBD2 (7 bases). The CDR3 runs 15 residues. Germline V gene data show CDR1 as MGHRA and CDR2 as YSYEKL. Trimming stripped 6 bases from V and 2 bases from J, with 17 bases between. The CDR3 coding sequence is TGCGCCAGCAGACCGTGGGGGGGCGCAACCTACGAGCAGTACTTC. This translates into CASRPWGGATYEQYF.

V and J are TRBV10-2 and TRBJ2-3; TRBD2 matches 10 bases. Germline CDR1 reads WSHSY; CDR2 reads SAAADI. The CDR3 covers 18 residues. J gave up 1 base and V 1 base, and 8 bases lay outside the gene matches. CDR3 residues: CASSEFVLAGARTDTQYF. The CDR3 DNA reads as TGCGCCAGCAGTGAGTTCGTTCTAGCGGGGGCGCGCACAGATACGCAGTATTTT.

The J gene is TRBJ1-2, the V gene TRBV6-5, with D possibly TRBD1 on 5 matching bases. Germline V lookup: CDR1 MNHEY, CDR2 SVGAGI. This CDR3 contains 15 residues. Trimming removed 6 bases at V and 0 bases at J, with 14 bases between. The chain's CDR3 is CASSGGRGPNYGYTF. DNA of the CDR3: TGTGCCAGCAGCGGGGGGAGGGGACCTAACTATGGCTACACCTTC.

The rearrangement links TRBV6-6 to TRBJ2-3; D perhaps matches TRBD2 (6 bases). The CDR3 covers 12 residues. Germline values: CDR1 MNHNY, CDR2 SVGAGI (reference sequence). V dropped 10 bases and J dropped 4 bases, with 12 bases sitting between them. The CDR3 sequence: CATGTYPDTQYF. In DNA, the CDR3 is TGTGCCACCGGGACTTACCCAGATACGCAGTATTTT.

CDR3 amino acids: CASSFRTVPEAFF. CDR3 nucleotides: TGTGCCAGCAGCTTCAGGACAGTCCCTGAAGCTTTCTTT. V and J are TRBV7-2 and TRBJ1-1, with TRBD1 as a possible D gene (6 bases). CDR1 is SGHTA, CDR2 FQGNSA, per germline. The length of the CDR3 is 13 residues. Trimming pared 3 bases from V and 6 bases from J, leaving 11 bases between. The full variable domain, rest sourced from reference TRBV7-2 and TRBJ1-1, is GAGVSQSPSNKVTEKGKDVELRCDPISGHTALYWYRQSLGQGLEFLIYFQGNSAPDKSGLPSDRFSAERTGGSVSTLTIQRTQQEDSAVYLCASSFRTVPEAFFGQGTRLTVV.

The CDR3 DNA sequence: TGCAGCGTTGTCAGGGATTCGAACACCGGGGAGCTGTTTTTT. Protein sequence: CSVVRDSNTGELFF. This chain links TRBV29-1 with TRBJ2-2, with a weak D call TRBD1 (5 bases). The CDR3 loop spans 14 amino acids. The V gene lost 4 bases and the J gene lost 0 bases, with 9 bases spanning the gap. Germline V gene data show CDR1 as SQVTM and CDR2 as ANQGSEA.

The rearrangement joins TRBV7-9 to TRBJ2-6; TRBD1 is a possible D gene (6 bases). The CDR3 spans 17 residues. CDR1 and CDR2 (germline): SEHNR, FQNEAQ (reference sequence). V shed 5 bases and J shed 0 bases, with 14 bases lying between them. The CDR3: CASSARGRVSGANVLTF. The CDR3 DNA is TGTGCCAGCAGCGCCAGGGGACGGGTCTCTGGGGCCAACGTCCTGACTTTC. Full variable domain (missing parts from reference TRBV7-9 and TRBJ2-6): DTGVSQNPRHKITKRGQNVTFRCDPISEHNRLYWYRQTLGQGPEFLTYFQNEAQLEKSRLLSDRFSAERPKGSFSTLEIQRTEQGDSAMYLCASSARGRVSGANVLTFGAGSRLTVL.

This clone was counted a single time. The V gene is TRBV19, the J gene TRBJ1-5; 7 positions match TRBD1. The CDR3 has 16 residues. V trimming: 4 bases; J trimming: 4 bases; junction bases outside the gene matches: 10. The germline V gene has CDR1 LNHDA and CDR2 SQIVND (reference sequence). CDR3 bases: TGTGCCAGTAGTAGCCCGGACAGGAGACTAAATCAGCCCCAGCATTTT. This sequence encodes CASSSPDRRLNQPQHF.

In nucleotides, the CDR3 is TGTGCCATCAGTGAGTTACAGGGTGGCGAAAAACTGTTTTTT. Protein product: CAISELQGGEKLFF. V and J are TRBV10-3 and TRBJ1-4; tentative D call: TRBD1 (6 bases). Germline V gene sequence: CDR1 ENHRY, CDR2 SYGVKD. Trimming stripped 1 base from V and 8 bases from J, with 11 bases between. This CDR3 contains 14 residues.

V and J are TRBV7-9 and TRBJ1-6; perhaps TRBD1 as D (5 bases). The CDR3 totals 17 residues. The germline V gene has CDR1 SEHNR and CDR2 FQNEAQ (reference sequence). V lost 0 bases and J lost 3, with 12 bases in between. CDR3 residues: CASSLAGAANYNSPLHF. The CDR3 nucleotides read TGTGCCAGCAGCTTAGCAGGGGCAGCTAACTATAATTCACCCCTCCACTTT.

The chain links TRBV7-3 to TRBJ2-1; TRBD2 matches at 7 bases. The CDR3 extends over 14 amino acids. CDR1 and CDR2 (germline): SGHTA, FQGTGA. The junction had 5 bases not matched to a gene; V was cut back by 3 bases and J by 6 bases. The CDR3, as DNA: TGTGCCAGCAGCTTTAGCGGGCGGGCCAATGAGCAGTTCTTC. Translation: CASSFSGRANEQFF.

The genes are TRBV25-1 and TRBJ2-3, with TRBD1 matching 9 bases. This CDR3 comprises 16 residues. Per the germline V gene, CDR1 is MGHDK and CDR2 is SYGVNS. The V segment lost 6 bases and the J segment 3 bases; nucleotides outside the gene matches: 10. CDR3 in DNA: TGTGCCAGCAGCGAACGTGGGGACAGGGTGACAGATACGCAGTATTTT. This gives the protein CASSERGDRVTDTQYF.

This chain connects TRBV5-1 to TRBJ2-3; tentatively, D is TRBD1 or TRBD2 (6 bases each). CDR1 is SGHRS, CDR2 YFSETQ, per germline. With 7 bases removed from V and 1 base from J, the gap between germline ends came to 16 bases. CDR3 length: 15 residues. CDR3 residues: CASSEGERGTDTQYF. In nucleotides, the CDR3 is TGCGCCAGCTCGGAGGGGGAGCGTGGCACAGATACGCAGTATTTT.

The chain joins TRBV5-1 to TRBJ2-7; D is possibly TRBD1 (6 bases). The CDR3 sequence is 14 residues long. Germline CDR1 reads SGHRS; CDR2 reads YFSETQ. V was pared by 0 bases and J by 4 bases, with 11 bases between. CDR3 protein: CASSLAGTYYEQYF. The CDR3 region has the DNA TGCGCCAGCAGCTTGGCCGGGACATATTACGAGCAGTACTTC.

The chain joins TRBV5-8 to TRBJ1-1, with D possibly being TRBD1 (5 bases). CDR1 is SGHTS and CDR2 is YDEGEE in the germline V gene. CDR3 length: 13 amino acids. Trimming cost V 0 bases and J 6 bases, with 9 bases left between them. The DNA for the CDR3 is TGTGCCAGCAGCTTGGAAAAAGGGGCTGAAGCTTTCTTT. Encoded protein: CASSLEKGAEAFF.

The chain couples TRBV10-1 to TRBJ2-2; no clear D. Trimming took 4 bases from V and 6 from J, leaving 12 bases between them. CDR1 is WNHNN and CDR2 is SYGVQD in the germline V gene (reference sequence). This CDR3 is 14 amino acids long. The CDR3 region has the DNA TGCGCCAGCAGTGCGGCCGCGTTGCCCGGGGAGCTGTTTTTT. Its translation is CASSAAALPGELFF.